In its sample, the clone carrying this T cell receptor beta chain was seen once. The antigen is not known. The sample is drawn from a study of shared clonotypes between healthy human individuals. Measured with immunoSEQ multiplex PCR; TCRdb has only the in-frame clones, and not every one. The data contain about 2,500,000 clones, approximately 90% of them seen just once; the ten biggest clones take up more than 0.12%. Per the germline V gene, CDR1 is SGHRS and CDR2 is YFSETQ. The CDR3 spans 13 residues. Unmatched junction bases numbered 9, after V lost 4 bases and J lost 11 bases. Study conclusions and caveats: Against clonotypes common to all four donors, non-shared ones had lower generation probabilities. Sequencing depth was expected to influence donor clonotype sharing.

J is TRBJ1-1 and V is TRBV5-1, with 9 bases aligning to TRBD1. This clonotype originated in a man younger than 35 in good health. Sample: naive CD4+ T cells sorted from blood. Subset in this sample: CD45RA+ positively selected. The CDR3 region is CASSTRQGVRAFF. CDR3 nucleotides: TGCGCCAGCAGCACCCGACAGGGGGTAAGGGCTTTCTTT.